This TCR beta chain derives from a study of ipilimumab plus nivolumab after autologous stem cell transplantation. Assay: immunoSEQ multiplex PCR; the TCRdb copy retains only in-frame clones and omits some. The table includes tens of thousands of clones, nearly 85% detected once. Germline assignment: CDR1 GTSNPN and CDR2 SVGIG (reference sequence). This CDR3 contains 14 residues. Deletions cut 1 base from V and 0 bases from J, with 4 bases between. Sequences were derived from PBMCs, sampled in a trial of ipilimumab plus nivolumab as post-transplant consolidation. The receptor's source is a male donor with diffuse large B-cell lymphoma. The chain combines TRBV30 with TRBJ2-6; D not certain. CDR3 loop: CAWSAFSGANVLTF. The CDR3 nucleotides are TGTGCCTGGAGTGCATTCTCTGGGGCCAACGTCCTGACTTTC.